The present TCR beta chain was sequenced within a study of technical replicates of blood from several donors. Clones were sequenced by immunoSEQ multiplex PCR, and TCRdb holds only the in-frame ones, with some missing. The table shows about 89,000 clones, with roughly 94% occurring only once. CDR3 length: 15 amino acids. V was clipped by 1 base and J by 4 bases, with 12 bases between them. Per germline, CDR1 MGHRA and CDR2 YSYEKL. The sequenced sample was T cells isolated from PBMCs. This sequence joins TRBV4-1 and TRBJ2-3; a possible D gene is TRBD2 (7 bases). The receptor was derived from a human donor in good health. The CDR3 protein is CASSQGGGGADTQYF. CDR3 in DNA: TGCGCCAGCAGCCAAGGTGGCGGGGGCGCAGATACGCAGTATTTT.